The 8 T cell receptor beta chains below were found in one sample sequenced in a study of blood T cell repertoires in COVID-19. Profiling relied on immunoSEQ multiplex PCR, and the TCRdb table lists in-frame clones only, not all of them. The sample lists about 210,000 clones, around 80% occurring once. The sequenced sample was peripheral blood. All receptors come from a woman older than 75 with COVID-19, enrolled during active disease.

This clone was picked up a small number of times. The CDR3 DNA reads as TGTGCCAGCACTATGACAGAAACCCTACATAATTCACCCCTCCACTTT. It yields the protein CASTMTETLHNSPLHF. The chain links TRBV5-5 to TRBJ1-6, with D possibly matching TRBD1 (5 bases). Germline CDR1 is SGHKS and CDR2 is YYEKEE (reference sequence). The CDR3 totals 16 residues. V lost 6 bases to trimming and J lost 5 bases, with 18 bases between them.

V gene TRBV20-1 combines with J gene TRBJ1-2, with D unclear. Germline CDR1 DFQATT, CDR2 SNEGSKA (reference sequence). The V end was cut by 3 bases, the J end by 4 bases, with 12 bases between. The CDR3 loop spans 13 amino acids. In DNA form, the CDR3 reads TGCAGTGCTAGTGGCGGAATAGGCTATGGCTACACCTTC. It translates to CSASGGIGYGYTF.

CDR3: CASSYVQRVRADTQYF. The CDR3 DNA sequence: TGTGCCAGCAGTTACGTACAGCGGGTCCGGGCTGATACGCAGTATTTT. J is TRBJ2-3 and V is TRBV6-6; D is possibly TRBD2 (6 bases). V lost 2 bases to trimming and J lost 6 bases, with 18 bases between them. CDR1 and CDR2 from the germline V gene are MNHNY and SVGAGI (reference sequence). The CDR3 totals 16 residues.

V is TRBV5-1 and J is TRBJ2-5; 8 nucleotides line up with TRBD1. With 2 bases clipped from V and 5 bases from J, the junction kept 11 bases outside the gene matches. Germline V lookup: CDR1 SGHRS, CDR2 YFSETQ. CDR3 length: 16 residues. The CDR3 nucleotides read TGCGCCAGCAGCTTAGCGACAGGGGCAACGGGGGAGACCCAGTACTTC. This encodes CASSLATGATGETQYF.

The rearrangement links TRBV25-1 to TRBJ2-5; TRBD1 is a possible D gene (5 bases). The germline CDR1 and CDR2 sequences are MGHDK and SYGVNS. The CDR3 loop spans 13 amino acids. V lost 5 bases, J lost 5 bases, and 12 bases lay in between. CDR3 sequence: CASSSLGVETQYF. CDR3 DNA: TGTGCCAGCAGTAGTTTAGGGGTGGAGACCCAGTACTTC. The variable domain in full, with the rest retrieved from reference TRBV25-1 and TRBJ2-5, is EADIYQTPRYLVIGTGKKITLECSQTMGHDKMYWYQQDPGMELHLIHYSYGVNSTEKGDLSSESTVSRIRTEHFPLTLESARPSHTSQYLCASSSLGVETQYFGPGTRLLVL.

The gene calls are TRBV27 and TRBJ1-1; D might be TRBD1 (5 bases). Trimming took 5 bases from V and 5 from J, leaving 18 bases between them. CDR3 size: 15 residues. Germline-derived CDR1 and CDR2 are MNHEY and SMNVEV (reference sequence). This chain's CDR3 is CASSVTRGLGTEAFF. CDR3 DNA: TGTGCCAGCAGTGTCACAAGGGGCCTGGGGACTGAAGCTTTCTTT.

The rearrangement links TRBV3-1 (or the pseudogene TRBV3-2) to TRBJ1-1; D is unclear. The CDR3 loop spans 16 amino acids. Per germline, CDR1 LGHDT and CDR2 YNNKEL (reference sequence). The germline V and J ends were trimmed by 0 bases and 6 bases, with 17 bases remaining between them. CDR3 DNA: TGTGCCAGCAGCCAAGATCTGGCGCCGGGAGACGCTGAAGCTTTCTTT. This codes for CASSQDLAPGDAEAFF.

The CDR3 loop reads CATSREPGTVNEKLFF. The CDR3 DNA sequence: TGTGCCACCAGCAGAGAACCCGGGACAGTTAATGAAAAACTGTTTTTT. The chain combines TRBV15 with TRBJ1-4, with 7 bases fitting TRBD1. The V gene end was trimmed by 0 bases and the J gene end by 4 bases; junction bases not matched to a gene: 5. CDR1 is LNHNV, CDR2 YYDKDF, per germline (reference sequence). The CDR3 is 16 amino acids.